The clone carrying this TCR beta chain was seen only a few times. Antigen unknown. The data are from a study of blood T cell dynamics during melanoma immunotherapy. Study-level information: Metastatic melanoma patients received first-line pembrolizumab or nivolumab plus ipilimumab.

Method: immunoSEQ multiplex PCR; TCRdb's copy keeps in-frame clones and lacks some. The profile shows roughly 1,400 clones, more than 60% of them singletons. Study outcomes and limitations: The study could not tell melanoma-specific clones from general immune activation.

Time point here: pre-treatment baseline. Samples come from before therapy and from week 3 after the first blockade cycle. Prior systemic cancer therapy, immunosuppressant use and other active malignancies excluded patients. The sequenced sample was central memory CD8+ T cells from blood, obtained from a patient treated with checkpoint blockade. The clonotype was recovered from a human donor with melanoma.

This chain's CDR3 is CASSHTGLGVGYTF. CDR3 DNA: TGTGCCAGCAGCCATACAGGATTGGGGGTTGGCTACACCTTC. This chain links TRBV4-2 with TRBJ1-2, with TRBD1 as a possible D gene (5 bases). The CDR3 runs to 14 residues. V was shortened by 3 bases and J by 7 bases, with 15 bases between the two germline ends. Looked up from germline, CDR1 is LGHNA and CDR2 is YNFKEQ.